The 13 T cell receptor beta chains listed next were all sequenced from one sample in a study of spatial heterogeneity in lung cancer. TCRdb redid the calling of the 5' RACE reads with MiXCR, one entry per CDR3 protein. Among tens of thousands of distinct CDR3 sequences listed, under 8.5% were seen once. Time point defined: sample taken at primary tumor resection. Sequencing was performed on PBMCs, taken at surgery. These receptors were obtained from a female donor with early-stage non-small cell lung cancer.

This clonotype showed up just a few times. The rearrangement uses TRBV7-2 and TRBJ2-3; no reliable D call. The CDR3 consists of 14 residues. Germline V CDR1 and CDR2: SGHTA, FQGNSA. Trimming took off 3 bases at V and 1 base at J, with 8 bases between the two ends. The CDR3 protein is CASSFIGRTDTQYF. The CDR3 nucleotides read TGTGCCAGCAGCTTTATCGGCCGCACAGATACGCAGTATTTT.

The chain recombines TRBV19 with TRBJ2-1; 9 nucleotides line up with TRBD2. Germline assignment: CDR1 LNHDA and CDR2 SQIVND (reference sequence). CDR3 length: 18 amino acids. The V gene end was trimmed by 0 bases and the J gene end by 2 bases; junction bases not matched to a gene: 8. CDR3 in amino acids: CASSIDLWERGAYNEQFF. The CDR3 coding sequence is TGTGCCAGTAGTATAGATCTATGGGAGCGGGGGGCCTACAATGAGCAGTTCTTC.

This chain joins TRBV3-1 and TRBJ2-7, with TRBD2 matching over 9 bases. With 4 bases clipped from V and 5 bases from J, the junction kept 9 bases outside the gene matches. Germline loops: CDR1 LGHDT, CDR2 YNNKEL (reference sequence). The CDR3 totals 15 residues. The CDR3 region has the DNA TGTGCCAGCAGCCCCTATCTAGCGGGAAACGACGAGCAGTACTTC. The encoded protein is CASSPYLAGNDEQYF.

This clonotype was seen only a few times. The rearrangement links TRBV3-1 to TRBJ2-5; TRBD1 matches 7 bases. The junction had 12 bases not matched to a gene; V was cut back by 4 bases and J by 7 bases. Germline CDR1 and CDR2: LGHDT and YNNKEL (reference sequence). The length of the CDR3 is 15 residues. The CDR3 here is CASSRGQAYPGTQYF. The CDR3 DNA reads TGTGCCAGCAGCCGTGGACAGGCGTATCCGGGGACCCAGTACTTC.

This clonotype has a handful of counts. This chain links TRBV27 with TRBJ2-5, with TRBD2 as a possible D gene (5 bases). Looked up from germline, CDR1 is MNHEY and CDR2 is SMNVEV (reference sequence). The length of the CDR3 is 13 residues. Deletions cut 5 bases from V and 5 bases from J, with 12 bases between. The CDR3 loop is CASSRAPGETQYF. As DNA, the CDR3 is TGTGCCAGCAGTCGGGCCCCGGGGGAGACCCAGTACTTC.

This chain connects TRBV20-1 to TRBJ2-3; 8 nucleotides align to TRBD1. The CDR3 spans 14 residues. Per the germline V gene, CDR1 is DFQATT and CDR2 is SNEGSKA (reference sequence). V lost 6 bases to trimming and J lost 4 bases; unmatched junction nucleotides: 9. Here the CDR3 reads CSASRTGSADTQYF. CDR3 bases: TGCAGTGCCAGCAGGACAGGGAGTGCAGATACGCAGTATTTT.

This clonotype came up many times. The chain carries TRBV5-1 and TRBJ1-5; D is undetermined. The germline V gene encodes CDR1 SGHRS and CDR2 YFSETQ. The CDR3 extends over 14 amino acids. V was cut by 4 bases and J by 2 bases, with 10 bases left in between. The CDR3 region is CASSPGVGNQPQHF. CDR3 coding DNA: TGCGCCAGCAGCCCCGGGGTTGGCAATCAGCCCCAGCATTTT. Complete variable domain (other parts from reference TRBV5-1 and TRBJ1-5): KAGVTQTPRYLIKTRGQQVTLSCSPISGHRSVSWYQQTPGQGLQFLFEYFSETQRNKGNFPGRFSGRQFSNSRSEMNVSTLELGDSALYLCASSPGVGNQPQHFGDGTRLSIL.

J is TRBJ2-2 and V is TRBV12-5; 7 bases match TRBD1. The CDR3 is made up of 19 amino acids. Per the germline V gene, CDR1 is LGHNT and CDR2 is FRNRAP. V lost 6 bases to trimming and J lost 2 bases; unmatched junction nucleotides: 18. The CDR3 sequence: CASGPTGTADPYNTGELFF. CDR3 DNA: TGTGCTAGTGGACCAACCGGGACAGCCGACCCTTATAACACCGGGGAGCTGTTTTTT.

This clonotype was recorded at least ten times. The chain links TRBV6-1 to TRBJ2-1; maybe TRBD2 (6 bases). The V gene's germline CDR1 is MNHNS and CDR2 SASEGT. The V end was cut by 3 bases, the J end by 3 bases, with 18 bases between. The CDR3 contains 17 residues. The CDR3 nucleotides are TGTGCCAGCAGTGAGAGGGCCCTCCAGCGGGTCTACAATGAGCAGTTCTTC. It is translated as CASSERALQRVYNEQFF.

This clonotype occurred many times. This sequence joins TRBV4-1 and TRBJ1-2, with 10 bases identical to TRBD1. CDR3 length: 14 amino acids. Trimming at V came to 1 base and at J to 6 bases, leaving 2 bases not matched to a gene. The germline V gene has CDR1 MGHRA and CDR2 YSYEKL. CDR3 nucleotide sequence: TGCGCCAGCAGCCAAGCCGGGACAGGGGATGGCTACACCTTC. As protein: CASSQAGTGDGYTF.

This clonotype was seen many times. CDR3 protein: CASSPIAGTGGFVTNEKLFF. As DNA, the CDR3 is TGTGCCAGCAGCCCCATCGCCGGGACAGGGGGATTCGTAACTAATGAAAAACTGTTTTTT. The chain carries TRBV7-9 and TRBJ1-4; TRBD1 matches 11 bases. The germline V gene encodes CDR1 SEHNR and CDR2 FQNEAQ (reference sequence). This CDR3 is 20 amino acids long. J gave up 1 base and V 5 bases, and 15 bases lay outside the gene matches.

This clonotype was recorded at least ten times. This chain joins TRBV18 and TRBJ2-7, with 8 nucleotides matching TRBD1. The CDR3 length is 17 residues. V trimming: 3 bases; J trimming: 1 base; junction bases outside the gene matches: 11. Germline V CDR1 and CDR2: KGHSH, LQKENI. Written as DNA, the CDR3 is TGTGCCAGCTCACCGTGGGAAAGGACAGGGAGTTCCTACGAGCAGTACTTC. It specifies CASSPWERTGSSYEQYF.

In this sample, this clonotype turned up a few times. The chain links TRBV6-1 to TRBJ2-7; TRBD2 might be the D (5 bases). The CDR3 is made up of 16 amino acids. Trimming left V 1 base short and J 4 bases short, with 17 bases between. From germline, CDR1 is MNHNS and CDR2 SASEGT. The DNA of the CDR3 is TGTGCCAGCAGTGAAGGGTTACCGGGGTACGGGTACGAGCAGTACTTC. Translating gives CASSEGLPGYGYEQYF.